This T cell receptor beta chain was observed in a study of T cell repertoires in cytomegalovirus infection. Study details: Shared public TCR beta signatures pointed to both CMV infection and a matching HLA type.

A single record per CDR3 protein comes from TCRdb applying MiXCR to the reads. Found here are under 300,000 distinct CDR3 sequences, around an eighth of them singletons; the top ten hold under 2%. This clonotype occurred a few times. Its specificity is not known. The study, taken as a whole, reports: The study identified carriers of CMV plus the relevant HLA from cumulative public TCR beta family frequency. Across the ex vivo response, the dominant clonotypes were HLA-C-restricted CMV-specific TCR beta clonotypes.

Sequenced sample: PBMCs. This receptor was taken from a human donor in good health (CMV status not recorded). Some clones in this sample may be carry-over from other donors' samples.

In nucleotides, the CDR3 is TGTGCCAGCAGTAAAGTAGGAGCGGGAGAGACCCAGTACTTC. Translated, it gives CASSKVGAGETQYF. This sequence joins TRBV6-2 or TRBV6-3 and TRBJ2-5, with D maybe TRBD2 (6 bases). The CDR3 consists of 14 residues. The germline V gene has CDR1 MNHEY and CDR2 SVGEGT. The V gene lost 5 bases and the J gene lost 4 bases, with 14 bases spanning the gap.